This T cell receptor (beta chain) comes out of a study of T-cell memory formation after mild COVID-19. Study-wide results and limits: Cross-reactive memory seemingly joined, as some responding clones were found in pre-infection memory.

MiXCR was run by TCRdb on the 5' RACE reads, yielding one entry per CDR3 protein. The table has approximately 570,000 distinct CDR3 sequences, under 20% seen once. Note on this clonotype: Antigen specificity is unknown.

Germline V gene data show CDR1 as SNHLY and CDR2 as FYNNEI. Trimming removed 0 bases at V and 6 bases at J, with 15 bases between. This CDR3 comprises 16 residues. The chain combines TRBV2 with TRBJ2-4; tentative D call: TRBD2 (6 bases). This receptor was taken from an adult woman who had mild COVID-19 (a few samples of this study predate the infection). Cell type and time point are not known. The sequenced sample consisted of PBMCs or a T cell subset sorted from them (not recorded which). The CDR3 nucleotides are TGTGCCAGCAGTGAAGCCCTCCTCGTTAGCGGAAACATTCAGTACTTC. Translation gives CASSEALLVSGNIQYF.